Listed here are 9 T cell receptor beta chains from one sample, sequenced in a study of blood T cell repertoires in COVID-19. Method: immunoSEQ multiplex PCR; TCRdb's copy keeps in-frame clones and lacks some. The sample holds about 78,000 clones, around 90% seen once. Sequencing was performed on peripheral blood. The receptors stem from a woman aged 80 or over with active or convalescent COVID-19.

The V and J genes are TRBV2 and TRBJ1-1; perhaps TRBD1 as D (6 bases). The V gene's germline CDR1 is SNHLY and CDR2 FYNNEI. V lost 5 bases, J lost 10 bases, and 11 bases lay in between. The CDR3 extends over 11 amino acids. The DNA of the CDR3 is TGTGCCAGCAGTTACAGGGTGAGAGCTTTCTTT. This gives the protein CASSYRVRAFF.

The chain links TRBV11-2 to TRBJ1-4; D gene ambiguous. This CDR3 has 13 amino acids. Trimming removed 8 bases from V and 7 bases from J, with 14 bases in between. CDR1 is SGHAT, CDR2 FQNNGV, per germline. CDR3 nucleotides: TGTGCCAGCGGATCGGGGTGGGCTGAAAAACTGTTTTTT. Protein sequence: CASGSGWAEKLFF.

V and J are TRBV6-5 and TRBJ1-4; possibly TRBD1 for D (5 bases). Germline V gives CDR1 MNHEY, CDR2 SVGAGI. V lost 2 bases and J lost 3, with 13 bases in between. CDR3 length: 16 residues. CDR3 protein: CASSYAGGAANEKLFF. The CDR3 nucleotides are TGTGCCAGCAGTTACGCCGGGGGAGCTGCTAATGAAAAACTGTTTTTT.

The V and J genes are TRBV5-4 and TRBJ1-2; 8 bases are a match to TRBD1. V shed 4 bases and J 3 bases; nucleotides not matched to a gene: 5. The germline gives CDR1 SGHNT, CDR2 YYREEE (reference sequence). The CDR3 length is 14 residues. This CDR3 is CASSPQGADYGYTF. The CDR3 nucleotides read TGTGCCAGCAGCCCGCAGGGGGCTGACTATGGCTACACCTTC.

This chain connects TRBV19 to TRBJ2-5; TRBD2 matches 7 bases. This CDR3 spans 16 amino acids. The V gene end was trimmed by 6 bases and the J gene end by 1 base; junction bases not matched to a gene: 11. Per germline, CDR1 LNHDA and CDR2 SQIVND (reference sequence). This CDR3 reads CASSSSAGATQETQYF. DNA for the CDR3: TGTGCCAGTAGCTCCTCGGCGGGAGCCACCCAAGAGACCCAGTACTTC.

The rearrangement uses TRBV5-1 and TRBJ2-2; maybe TRBD2 (5 bases). Germline assignment: CDR1 SGHRS and CDR2 YFSETQ. This CDR3 comprises 15 residues. Trimming took off 4 bases at V and 4 bases at J, with 14 bases between the two ends. The CDR3 reads CASSLRAIGTGELFF. The CDR3, as DNA: TGCGCCAGCAGCCTGAGGGCTATCGGCACCGGGGAGCTGTTTTTT.

This chain links TRBV14 with TRBJ2-2; D not certain. The V end lost 1 base, the J end lost 1 base, and 7 bases lay between the germline ends. Germline CDR1 SGHDN, CDR2 FVKESK. This CDR3 has 15 amino acids. The CDR3 coding sequence is TGTGCCAGCAGCCAAGTTCGAGGGAACACCGGGGAGCTGTTTTTT. Translated, it gives CASSQVRGNTGELFF.

The chain is built from TRBV28 and TRBJ1-2; 7 positions match TRBD1. CDR1 MDHEN and CDR2 SYDVKM come from the germline V gene. This CDR3 has 13 residues. Trimming removed 9 bases from V and 6 bases from J; junction bases left unmatched: 10. CDR3 protein: CASGPGQLNGYTF. The CDR3 DNA reads as TGTGCCAGTGGACCGGGACAGCTGAATGGCTACACCTTC.

This clone has only one observation. The CDR3 loop reads CASSSPPGQGGYEQYF. The DNA of the CDR3 is TGTGCCAGCAGTTCACCCCCGGGGCAGGGGGGCTACGAGCAGTACTTC. The V gene is TRBV28, the J gene TRBJ2-7; the D gene is possibly TRBD1 (7 bases). V lost 4 bases to trimming and J lost 3 bases, with 19 bases between them. Germline assignment: CDR1 MDHEN and CDR2 SYDVKM. The length of the CDR3 is 16 residues. The variable domain in full, completed from reference TRBV28 and TRBJ2-7, reads DVKVTQSSRYLVKRTGEKVFLECVQDMDHENMFWYRQDPGLGLRLIYFSYDVKMKEKGDIPEGYSVSREKKERFSLILESASTNQTSMYLCASSSPPGQGGYEQYFGPGTRLTVT.